The 25 T cell receptor beta chains in this list originate from one sample, sequenced in a study of T cell repertoires in cytomegalovirus infection. No cognate antigen is known for these TCRs. In TCRdb, the reads were re-called with MiXCR into one record per CDR3 protein. The repertoire consists of some 590,000 distinct CDR3 sequences, with about 40% occurring once and the leading ten covering more than 40%. Sequences were derived from cultured PBMCs, sampled from culture after CMV antigen stimulation. Receptor source: a human donor in good health (CMV status not recorded). Some clones in this sample may be carry-over from other donors' samples.

The CDR3 DNA sequence: TGTGCCAGCAGCTTAGATTGGGGTACAGATACGCAGTATTTT. It yields the protein CASSLDWGTDTQYF. V and J are TRBV7-6 and TRBJ2-3; no definite D call. Per the germline V gene, CDR1 is SGHVS and CDR2 is FNYEAQ. The CDR3 consists of 14 residues. The V end was cut by 1 base, the J end by 3 bases, with 8 bases between.

This clonotype was counted a few times. This chain connects TRBV5-4 to TRBJ1-1; TRBD1 might be the D (6 bases). Germline V lookup: CDR1 SGHNT, CDR2 YYREEE (reference sequence). Deletions cut 4 bases from V and 6 bases from J, with 16 bases between. The CDR3 sequence is 14 residues long. The CDR3, as DNA: TGTGCCAGCAGCCCCGGACAGTCGGGGGCTGAAGCTTTCTTT. Amino acids: CASSPGQSGAEAFF.

The chain is built from TRBV20-1 and TRBJ1-6; D not resolved. From germline, CDR1 is DFQATT and CDR2 SNEGSKA (reference sequence). V gave up 1 base and J gave up 0 bases, with 10 bases separating them. The CDR3 extends over 16 amino acids. CDR3 nucleotide sequence: TGCAGTGCTAGAGTGGCCCTTAGCTCCTATAATTCACCCCTCCACTTT. Protein product: CSARVALSSYNSPLHF.

This clonotype was observed a handful of times. The gene calls are TRBV11-2 and TRBJ2-3; 8 bases fit TRBD2. This CDR3 has 17 residues. V was clipped by 1 base and J by 3 bases; unmatched bases: 9. Germline V gene lookup returns CDR1 SGHAT and CDR2 FQNNGV. The CDR3 protein is CASSLASGPSWTDTQYF. CDR3 bases: TGTGCCAGCAGCTTAGCTAGCGGGCCGAGTTGGACAGATACGCAGTATTTT.

This clonotype was counted ten times or more. The J gene is TRBJ2-7, the V gene TRBV12-3 or TRBV12-4; D is unresolved. This CDR3 is 13 amino acids long. Trimming stripped 2 bases from V and 4 bases from J, with 9 bases between. The CDR3 spells CASSLTGWYEQYF. As DNA, the CDR3 is TGTGCCAGCAGTTTAACCGGGTGGTACGAGCAGTACTTC.

A few counts support this clonotype. This chain connects TRBV27 to TRBJ1-2; D is perhaps TRBD1 (5 bases). CDR1 and CDR2 from the germline V gene are MNHEY and SMNVEV (reference sequence). Trimming left V 8 bases short and J 7 bases short, with 14 bases between. This CDR3 spans 12 amino acids. The CDR3 sequence: CASASWGGGYTF. The CDR3 nucleotides are TGTGCCAGCGCGTCATGGGGCGGTGGCTACACCTTC.

This clonotype was seen a few times. The chain employs TRBV15 and TRBJ2-7; 10 nucleotides agree with TRBD2. The CDR3 has 19 residues. J lost 1 base, V lost 1 base, and 13 bases had no gene match. Looked up from germline, CDR1 is LNHNV and CDR2 is YYDKDF (reference sequence). The DNA of the CDR3 is TGTGCCACCAGCAGAGGACCCCGTGGACTAGCGGCGGAATCCTACGAGCAGTACTTC. Its translation is CATSRGPRGLAAESYEQYF.

CDR3 in amino acids: CASSPGLASHDTQYF. The CDR3 coding sequence is TGTGCCAGCAGCCCGGGACTAGCATCCCACGATACGCAGTATTTT. The chain couples TRBV28 to TRBJ2-3; TRBD2 aligns across 9 bases. Germline loops: CDR1 MDHEN, CDR2 SYDVKM. The ends lost 6 bases at V and 6 bases at J; junction bases unmatched: 10. This CDR3 contains 15 residues.

This clonotype was observed a handful of times. The CDR3 coding sequence is TGTGCCAGTATCAACCCCGGGGAGGGCGGCAAAAACATTCAGTACTTC. Its protein is CASINPGEGGKNIQYF. J is TRBJ2-4 and V is TRBV19; 7 nucleotides match TRBD2. This CDR3 region has 16 residues. Trimming removed 7 bases from V and 3 bases from J; junction bases left unmatched: 12. CDR1 and CDR2 from the germline V gene are LNHDA and SQIVND (reference sequence). Drawing the rest from reference TRBV19 and TRBJ2-4, the complete variable domain is DGGITQSPKYLFRKEGQNVTLSCEQNLNHDAMYWYRQDPGQGLRLIYYSQIVNDFQKGDIAEGYSVSREKKESFPLTVTSAQKNPTAFYLCASINPGEGGKNIQYFGAGTRLSVL.

This clonotype was picked up a small number of times. The CDR3 region is CASSQGDALRNEQFF. The CDR3 bases are TGTGCCAGCAGCCAGGGGGACGCCTTGAGGAATGAGCAGTTCTTC. The chain is built from TRBV4-2 and TRBJ2-1; either TRBD1 or TRBD2 may supply D (5 bases each). CDR1 and CDR2 from the germline V gene are LGHNA and YNFKEQ. With 3 bases removed from V and 7 bases from J, the gap between germline ends came to 16 bases. The CDR3 is 15 residues long.

V is TRBV19 and J is TRBJ2-6; no reliable D call. Germline V lookup: CDR1 LNHDA, CDR2 SQIVND (reference sequence). The CDR3 has 13 amino acids. The V end lost 2 bases, the J end lost 4 bases, and 3 bases lay between the germline ends. This CDR3 is CASSIPGANVLTF. The DNA for the CDR3 is TGTGCCAGTAGTATACCCGGGGCCAACGTCCTGACTTTC.

The chain employs TRBV15 and TRBJ2-5; 8 bases fit TRBD2. The CDR3 runs 15 residues. Trimming took 0 bases from V and 5 from J; bases not matched to a gene: 5. Per germline, CDR1 LNHNV and CDR2 YYDKDF (reference sequence). CDR3 amino acids: CATSRDVTSVETQYF. The CDR3 DNA follows: TGTGCCACCAGCAGAGATGTGACTAGCGTGGAGACCCAGTACTTC.

The chain has TRBV7-2 and TRBJ2-1, with 7 bases that match TRBD2. The CDR3 loop spans 15 amino acids. The V segment lost 2 bases and the J segment 5 bases; nucleotides outside the gene matches: 6. CDR1 and CDR2 from the germline V gene are SGHTA and FQGNSA. CDR3 DNA sequence: TGTGCCAGCAGCTTACGGTCTAGCGGTAACAATGAGCAGTTCTTC. This translates into CASSLRSSGNNEQFF. The complete variable domain, with remaining parts taken from reference TRBV7-2 and TRBJ2-1, reads GAGVSQSPSNKVTEKGKDVELRCDPISGHTALYWYRQSLGQGLEFLIYFQGNSAPDKSGLPSDRFSAERTGGSVSTLTIQRTQQEDSAVYLCASSLRSSGNNEQFFGPGTRLTVL.

The chain uses TRBV6-6 and TRBJ2-7; the match to TRBD1 covers 8 bases. The CDR3 loop spans 14 amino acids. V was pared by 7 bases and J by 3 bases, with 8 bases of the junction left unmatched. Germline CDR1 is MNHNY and CDR2 is SVGAGI (reference sequence). The DNA of the CDR3 is TGTGCCAGCACCCGATCAGGGACAGGCTACGAGCAGTACTTC. This sequence encodes CASTRSGTGYEQYF.

The chain carries TRBV2 and TRBJ2-3; D might be TRBD1 (6 bases). V lost 6 bases to trimming and J lost 2 bases, with 12 bases between them. The CDR3 is made up of 14 amino acids. Germline V gene lookup returns CDR1 SNHLY and CDR2 FYNNEI. The chain's CDR3 is CASRQNRDTDTQYF. The CDR3 coding sequence is TGTGCCAGCAGGCAGAACAGGGACACAGATACGCAGTATTTT.

The CDR3 sequence is CASSSVGHEKLFF. DNA for the CDR3: TGTGCCAGCAGTTCAGTGGGCCATGAAAAACTGTTTTTT. This sequence joins TRBV6-6 and TRBJ1-4; D remains unclear. The CDR3 is 13 residues long. CDR1 and CDR2 (germline): MNHNY, SVGAGI (reference sequence). Trimming removed 4 bases from V and 6 bases from J, with 9 bases in between.

V gene TRBV11-2 combines with J gene TRBJ2-1; D may be TRBD1 (5 bases). Deletions cut 2 bases from V and 10 bases from J, with 9 bases between. The CDR3 covers 12 residues. The germline gives CDR1 SGHAT, CDR2 FQNNGV. CDR3 nucleotides: TGTGCCAGCAGCTTATTCCCAGGGGAGCAGTTCTTC. Residues: CASSLFPGEQFF.

The CDR3 here is CSARTNRAGGYTF. For the CDR3, the DNA is TGCAGTGCTAGGACAAACAGGGCTGGGGGCTACACCTTC. The chain uses TRBV20-1 and TRBJ1-2; D possibly corresponds to TRBD1 (6 bases). There are 13 residues in the CDR3. In germline, CDR1 is DFQATT, CDR2 SNEGSKA (reference sequence). Trimming took 3 bases from V and 8 from J, leaving 16 bases between them.

In its sample, this clonotype was seen once. This chain links TRBV20-1 with TRBJ2-1; 8 nucleotides align to TRBD2. The V segment lost 0 bases and the J segment 7 bases; nucleotides outside the gene matches: 8. The CDR3 extends over 15 amino acids. The germline V gene has CDR1 DFQATT and CDR2 SNEGSKA (reference sequence). The CDR3 loop reads CSARDPGGAGNEQFF. The CDR3 DNA reads as TGCAGTGCTAGAGATCCCGGGGGGGCCGGGAATGAGCAGTTCTTC.

This clonotype was recorded only once. CDR3 DNA sequence: TGCGCCAGCAGCCCCCCCTCTAAACTAGCTCCTAGCGAGCAGTACTTC. Translated, it gives CASSPPSKLAPSEQYF. The gene calls are TRBV4-3 and TRBJ2-7; the D gene is possibly TRBD2 (6 bases). The CDR3 loop spans 16 amino acids. Germline CDR1 and CDR2: LGHNA and YSLEER. The ends were cut back, 4 bases at V and 6 bases at J, with 22 bases in the middle.

This clonotype was picked up a small number of times. The chain has TRBV12-3 or TRBV12-4 and TRBJ2-7, with D hard to call. This CDR3 spans 13 amino acids. Between the trimmed V and J ends, which lost 6 bases and 9 bases, there was a span of 18 bases. CDR3 nucleotide sequence: TGTGCCAGCAGCCTCTCGGACCCCCCAGCGCAGTACTTC. Translation gives CASSLSDPPAQYF.

This clonotype has a handful of counts. The chain links TRBV6-6 to TRBJ2-1; D remains unclear. Trimming took off 8 bases at V and 6 bases at J, with 8 bases between the two ends. Germline CDR1 is MNHNY and CDR2 is SVGAGI (reference sequence). The CDR3 contains 11 residues. The CDR3 DNA reads as TGTGCCAGCGGCAGACTCAATGAGCAGTTCTTC. Protein product: CASGRLNEQFF.

The sample holds a few counts of this clonotype. This chain links TRBV6-2 or TRBV6-3 with TRBJ1-5; tentative D call: TRBD1 (5 bases). Germline CDR1 MNHEY, CDR2 SVGEGT. Deletions cut 6 bases from V and 4 bases from J, with 13 bases between. The CDR3 contains 14 residues. The CDR3, as DNA: TGTGCCAGCAGGAAGCAGGGAAGAAATCAGCCCCAGCATTTT. Its protein product is CASRKQGRNQPQHF.

The CDR3 loop reads CASRFNEQFF. The CDR3 nucleotides are TGTGCCAGCAGGTTCAATGAGCAGTTCTTC. This rearrangement joins TRBV6-1 to TRBJ2-1; D unclear. The V end lost 6 bases, the J end lost 6 bases, and 3 bases lay between the germline ends. Germline values: CDR1 MNHNS, CDR2 SASEGT. This CDR3 has 10 amino acids.

The V and J genes are TRBV28 and TRBJ2-5; D unresolved. The length of the CDR3 is 13 residues. Germline CDR1 MDHEN, CDR2 SYDVKM. V was trimmed by 5 bases and J by 5 bases, leaving 12 bases between them. The CDR3 region is CASSIPLRETQYF. In DNA, the CDR3 is TGTGCCAGCAGTATCCCCCTAAGGGAGACCCAGTACTTC.